Shown below are 2 T cell receptor beta chains from a single sample sequenced in a study of naive and memory T cell subsets. Both TRBC1 and TRBC2 were covered by a beta constant-region primer of two equimolar oligonucleotides. TCRdb fed the UMI-ligation and nested PCR reads into MiXCR, producing one record per CDR3 protein. The profile shows 100,000 or so distinct CDR3 sequences, roughly 7.3% of them singletons. Specimen: central memory CD4+ T cells from blood. Receptors originate from a human donor in good health.

This clonotype occurred a few times. V and J are TRBV6-6 and TRBJ1-6; 9 bases match TRBD1. This CDR3 is 16 amino acids long. With 6 bases clipped from V and 5 bases from J, the junction kept 8 bases outside the gene matches. Germline V gene sequence: CDR1 MNHNY, CDR2 SVGAGI (reference sequence). CDR3 sequence: CASRPPGQGNNSPLHF. CDR3 DNA: TGTGCCAGCAGACCACCGGGACAGGGAAATAATTCACCCCTCCACTTT.

The sample holds many counts of this clonotype. In DNA form, the CDR3 reads TGCAGTGCTAGAGATCCCGCAGCGAACTATGGCTACACCTTC. As protein: CSARDPAANYGYTF. The chain recombines TRBV20-1 with TRBJ1-2; D call uncertain. The CDR3 extends over 14 amino acids. Germline assignment: CDR1 DFQATT and CDR2 SNEGSKA (reference sequence). V lost 0 bases to trimming and J lost 2 bases, with 10 bases between them.